The T cell receptor beta chain under discussion was sequenced for a study of T cells after yellow fever vaccination. Study-level results: Just a small share of clonotypes turned up in the CD4 compartment as well as the CD8 compartment. The study re-detected most primary-vaccination clones after the booster (96% CD4, approximately 88% CD8).

The 5'RACE template-switching step produced TCR cDNA and added a universal primer site and UMIs. In TCRdb, the 5' RACE reads were re-called with MiXCR into one record per CDR3 protein. The data contain 280,000 or so distinct CDR3 sequences, 8.7% of them singletons. Trimming removed 0 bases at V and 8 bases at J, with 8 bases between. Germline CDR1 is SGHDT and CDR2 is YYEEEE. CDR3 length: 12 residues. This clonotype was recorded at least ten times. Its antigen is unidentified. The chain is built from TRBV5-6 and TRBJ1-1; no firm D call. The receptor comes from a man between 18 and 35 years old who received the YFV17D yellow fever vaccine. The sample consisted of CD4+ T cells sorted from PBMCs, taken 5 days after the yellow fever booster vaccination. The CDR3 loop is CASSLARGEAFF. DNA for the CDR3: TGTGCCAGCAGCTTGGCTCGCGGAGAAGCTTTCTTT. The full variable domain, its missing parts supplied by reference TRBV5-6 and TRBJ1-1, is DAGVTQSPTHLIKTRGQQVTLRCSPKSGHDTVSWYQQALGQGPQFIFQYYEEEERQRGNFPDRFSGHQFPNYSSELNVNALLLGDSALYLCASSLARGEAFFGQGTRLTVV.